This T cell receptor beta chain was identified during a study of monozygotic twins with inflammatory bowel disease. In eight separate reactions per sample, cDNA was generated. TCRdb reanalyzed the 5' RACE reads and collapses them to one entry per CDR3 protein, without DNA. This sample's table has some 150,000 distinct CDR3 sequences. CDR3 length equals 16 residues. In germline, CDR1 is SGHNT, CDR2 YYREEE (reference sequence). With regard to this clonotype: Antigen: not known.

Study-level results: Twins with IBD had fewer clonotypes in common with others than healthy twins, particularly during disease activity. Nothing supported a single strong signal or clonotype that was associated with IBD.

The sequencing input was blood. The receptor was derived from a human donor with ulcerative colitis or Crohn's disease, or a healthy co-twin of an affected twin (not recorded which). The J gene is TRBJ1-3, the V gene TRBV5-4; TCRdb lists TRBD1, though no DNA is available to test this call. This CDR3 reads CASSIQGAYSGNTIYF.